This T cell receptor (beta chain) was recovered during a study of blood T cell repertoires in COVID-19. In the authors' methods: From reference gene primer amplification, estimates of nucleated cell counts were derived. Sequencing was performed with immunoSEQ multiplex PCR; in TCRdb, only in-frame clones are kept and a portion is missing. Clonal size and the V and J genes are those of that table, whereas D and trimming came from the DNA. This table has over 200,000 clones, 75% to 85% appearing once. CDR1 is SGDLS, CDR2 YYNGEE, per germline. V shed 4 bases and J shed 4 bases, with 15 bases lying between them. This CDR3 comprises 14 residues.

The V call is TRBV9, the J call TRBJ2-7, with a possible D match to TRBD1 (6 bases). The sequence was obtained from a woman in her 30s with COVID-19, enrolled during active disease. Sequencing was carried out using peripheral blood. DNA for the CDR3: TGTGCCAGCAGCCTGACAGGTTGGGGGTACGAGCAGTACTTC. This translates into CASSLTGWGYEQYF.